This is a list of T cell receptor beta chains from one sample in a study of blood T cell repertoires in COVID-19. TCRdb's copy holds only in-frame clones and misses some; the assay was immunoSEQ multiplex PCR. The repertoire holds about 87,000 clones, with around 86% as singletons. Sequencing was carried out using peripheral blood. The receptors derive from a woman aged 70-85 years with acute or convalescent COVID-19. Both conserved end residues are part of each CDR3. Each record gives: clone size, V gene, J gene, D gene, CDR3 DNA, CDR3 protein. A D gene is named only where the DNA matches it firmly. Size tells how often a clone was seen (once, few, many) or the class of an expanded clone, and some rows leave it out.

-	TRBV5-4	TRBJ2-5	TRBD2	TGTGCCAGCAGCTTGGGGACTAGCGGGGGGACGGAGACCCAGTACTTC	CASSLGTSGGTETQYF
-	TRBV7-8	TRBJ2-1	-	TGTGCCAGTCGTCCTAGCAGACCCTACAATGAGCAGTTCTTC	CASRPSRPYNEQFF
-	TRBV28	TRBJ2-1	-	TGTGCCAGCAGTTTGTCTCAGGGTGAGCAGTTCTTC	CASSLSQGEQFF
-	TRBV16	TRBJ1-2	-	TGTGCCAGCAGCCAACCGGAGCTCTATGGCTACACCTTC	CASSQPELYGYTF
-	TRBV7-8	TRBJ2-5	TRBD2	TGTGCCAGCAGCCGGGCCGGACTAGCGGGGGTTCAAGAGACCCAGTACTTC	CASSRAGLAGVQETQYF
-	TRBV7-2	TRBJ1-1	TRBD1	TGTGCCAGCGGACAGGGTGCGAACACTGAAGCTTTCTTT	CASGQGANTEAFF
-	TRBV7-2	TRBJ1-2	TRBD1	TGTGCCAGCAGCGTAGGGGGGGACAGGGGTTATGGCTACACCTTC	CASSVGGDRGYGYTF
-	TRBV7-2	TRBJ1-3	TRBD1	TGTGCCAGCAGCTCACAGGGGTCCTCTGGAAACACCATATATTTT	CASSSQGSSGNTIYF
-	TRBV6-5	TRBJ1-2	-	TGTGCCAGCAATCGAGCAAACTATGGCTACACCTTC	CASNRANYGYTF
-	TRBV7-3	TRBJ2-7	-	TGTGCCAGCAGCCCTGGAGACAGTGGGTCCTACGAGCAGTACTTC	CASSPGDSGSYEQYF
-	TRBV6-1	TRBJ2-2	TRBD1	TGTGCCAGCAGTGAAGCCGGGACAGGGGTGGACGGGGAGCTGTTTTTT	CASSEAGTGVDGELFF
-	TRBV2	TRBJ1-2	-	TGTGCGTCCAGGGCCTATGGCTACACCTTC	CASRAYGYTF
-	TRBV5-1	TRBJ1-3	-	TGCGCCAGCAGCCTGAACACAGGGTTAGGCAACACCATATATTTT	CASSLNTGLGNTIYF
-	TRBV2	TRBJ1-5	-	TGTGCCAGCAGTGAGTGGACAAGCAATCAGCCCCAGCATTTT	CASSEWTSNQPQHF
-	TRBV5-1	TRBJ2-7	TRBD2	TGCGCCAGCAGCTTCGCTAGCGGGGGTTCCTACGAGCAGTACTTC	CASSFASGGSYEQYF
-	TRBV3-1/TRBV3-2	TRBJ1-3	-	TGTGCCAGCAGCCAAGACTGGGAGAACACCATATATTTT	CASSQDWENTIYF
-	TRBV12-3/TRBV12-4	TRBJ2-3	-	TGTGCCACCTCAAGGGGTCCCGGAGATACGCAGTATTTT	CATSRGPGDTQYF
once	TRBV4-1	TRBJ2-3	TRBD2	TGCGCCAGCAGCCAAGCCCAACAAGCGGGGGGGTTGAATACGCAGTATTTT	CASSQAQQAGGLNTQYF